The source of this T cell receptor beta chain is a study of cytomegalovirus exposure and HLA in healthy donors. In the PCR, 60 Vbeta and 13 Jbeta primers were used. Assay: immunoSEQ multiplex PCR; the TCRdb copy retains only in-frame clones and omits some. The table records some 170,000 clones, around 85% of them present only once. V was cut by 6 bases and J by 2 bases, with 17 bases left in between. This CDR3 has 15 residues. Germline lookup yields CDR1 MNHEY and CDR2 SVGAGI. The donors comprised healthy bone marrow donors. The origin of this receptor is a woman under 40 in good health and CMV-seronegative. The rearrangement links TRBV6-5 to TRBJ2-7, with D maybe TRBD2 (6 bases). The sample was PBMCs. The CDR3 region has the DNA TGTGCCAGCAGCCCGGGACTCCTGGGCCCCTACGAGCAGTACTTC. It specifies CASSPGLLGPYEQYF.